This passage covers 15 T cell receptor beta chains from one sample sequenced in a study of blood T cell repertoires in COVID-19. Data came from immunoSEQ multiplex PCR; TCRdb stores just in-frame clones and leaves some out. The data contain 170,000 or so clones, about 86% of them singletons. Sequenced: peripheral blood. The source is a man in his fifties or sixties with active or convalescent COVID-19.

This chain uses TRBV4-3 with TRBJ1-2; no reliable D call. V was trimmed by 0 bases and J by 4 bases, leaving 6 bases between them. This CDR3 comprises 13 residues. Germline V CDR1 and CDR2: LGHNA, YSLEER. For the CDR3, the DNA is TGCGCCAGCAGCCAAGAACCAGGCTATGGCTACACCTTC. It yields the protein CASSQEPGYGYTF.

The genes are TRBV9 and TRBJ1-2; D may be TRBD1 (5 bases). The ends were cut back, 0 bases at V and 7 bases at J, with 10 bases in the middle. The CDR3 has 13 amino acids. Germline V gene lookup returns CDR1 SGDLS and CDR2 YYNGEE. In DNA form, the CDR3 reads TGTGCCAGCAGCGTAGACAGGATCCCTGGCTACACCTTC. Its protein is CASSVDRIPGYTF.

This clone was detected only once. The rearrangement links TRBV3-1 (or the pseudogene TRBV3-2) to TRBJ2-7, with TRBD2 identical over 10 bases. After removal of 1 base from V and 0 bases from J, the junction contained 6 bases not matched to a gene. Germline V lookup: CDR1 LGHDT, CDR2 YNNKEL (reference sequence). The CDR3 is made up of 17 amino acids. The CDR3 protein is CASSQGLAGGSSYEQYF. DNA for the CDR3: TGTGCCAGCAGCCAAGGATTAGCGGGAGGCAGCTCCTACGAGCAGTACTTC.

This chain uses TRBV6-6 with TRBJ2-7; D may be TRBD1 (7 bases). CDR3 length: 16 amino acids. V was shortened by 0 bases and J by 2 bases, with 14 bases between the two germline ends. Germline lookup yields CDR1 MNHNY and CDR2 SVGAGI (reference sequence). This chain's CDR3 is CASSYSVGRGAYEQYF. CDR3 nucleotide sequence: TGTGCCAGCAGTTACTCCGTCGGCAGGGGGGCCTACGAGCAGTACTTC.

The chain has TRBV5-4 and TRBJ2-3, with a tentative D call TRBD1 (5 bases). This CDR3 is 17 amino acids long. Germline V gives CDR1 SGHNT, CDR2 YYREEE (reference sequence). Trimming pared 4 bases from V and 0 bases from J, leaving 18 bases between. CDR3 nucleotide sequence: TGTGCCAGCAGCCAGGGTGTTGCGGCGAGTAGCACAGATACGCAGTATTTT. Its translation: CASSQGVAASSTDTQYF.

The rearrangement links TRBV6-2 or TRBV6-3 to TRBJ2-5; 11 nucleotides agree with TRBD2. The CDR3 sequence is 17 residues long. Germline assignment: CDR1 MNHEY and CDR2 SVGEGT. With 6 bases clipped from V and 5 bases from J, the junction kept 14 bases outside the gene matches. The CDR3 loop is CASSPPLGLAVRETQYF. The CDR3 region has the DNA TGTGCCAGCAGCCCTCCTCTGGGACTAGCGGTGAGGGAGACCCAGTACTTC.

V and J are TRBV27 and TRBJ2-1, with 9 positions matching TRBD1. From germline, CDR1 is MNHEY and CDR2 SMNVEV (reference sequence). After removal of 6 bases from V and 9 bases from J, the junction contained 6 bases not matched to a gene. This CDR3 has 13 residues. The CDR3 loop is CASSYADRGEQFF. CDR3 DNA: TGTGCCAGCAGCTACGCGGACAGGGGTGAGCAGTTCTTC.

V usage is TRBV15 and J usage is TRBJ2-3; 8 bases fit TRBD2. V was pared by 1 base and J by 2 bases, with 8 bases of the junction left unmatched. Germline CDR1 is LNHNV and CDR2 is YYDKDF (reference sequence). The CDR3 loop spans 17 amino acids. Here the CDR3 DNA reads TGTGCCACCAGCAGAGGCATCGGCGGGGGGACCACAGATACGCAGTATTTT. The encoded protein is CATSRGIGGGTTDTQYF. Combining the CDR3 with reference TRBV15 and TRBJ2-3 gives the whole variable domain DAMVIQNPRYQVTQFGKPVTLSCSQTLNHNVMYWYQQKSSQAPKLLFHYYDKDFNNEADTPDNFQSRRPNTSFCFLDIRSPGLGDTAMYLCATSRGIGGGTTDTQYFGPGTRLTVL.

The chain carries TRBV5-1 and TRBJ1-5; D remains unclear. CDR1 is SGHRS, CDR2 YFSETQ, per germline. V was clipped by 4 bases and J by 3 bases, with 14 bases between them. CDR3 length equals 15 residues. The CDR3 protein is CASSRGAGYNQPQHF. CDR3 DNA: TGCGCCAGCAGCCGTGGAGCGGGGTACAATCAGCCCCAGCATTTT.

The V and J genes are TRBV30 and TRBJ1-4, with D possibly TRBD1 on 5 matching bases. The germline gives CDR1 GTSNPN, CDR2 SVGIG (reference sequence). CDR3 length: 12 amino acids. V was shortened by 3 bases and J by 14 bases, with 16 bases between the two germline ends. The CDR3 reads CAWSGGGVSLFF. DNA for the CDR3: TGTGCCTGGAGCGGCGGGGGGGTTAGCCTGTTTTTT.

CDR3 sequence: CASSERRLDLGEQYF. For the CDR3, the DNA is TGCGCCAGCAGTGAGCGCCGACTAGACCTGGGCGAGCAGTACTTC. The V call is TRBV10-2, the J call TRBJ2-7; perhaps TRBD2 as D (6 bases). Looked up from germline, CDR1 is WSHSY and CDR2 is SAAADI. CDR3 length equals 15 residues. Trimming removed 2 bases from V and 6 bases from J, with 17 bases in between.

The rearrangement links TRBV28 to TRBJ1-6; a weak D match, TRBD1 (5 bases). In germline, CDR1 is MDHEN, CDR2 SYDVKM. The germline V and J ends were trimmed by 6 bases and 8 bases, with 17 bases remaining between them. The CDR3 is 15 residues long. The chain's CDR3 is CASRRMGRGDSPLHF. For the CDR3, the DNA is TGTGCCAGCAGGAGAATGGGGCGCGGGGATTCACCCCTCCACTTT.

CDR3 protein: CAIRAGLTGELFF. The DNA of the CDR3 is TGTGCCATCAGGGCGGGACTAACCGGGGAGCTGTTTTTT. The chain links TRBV10-3 to TRBJ2-2, with 7 bases matching TRBD2. After removal of 6 bases from V and 5 bases from J, the junction contained 3 bases not matched to a gene. The CDR3 runs 13 residues. In germline, CDR1 is ENHRY, CDR2 SYGVKD.

This chain uses TRBV12-3 or TRBV12-4 with TRBJ2-5; 9 positions match TRBD2. V trimming: 6 bases; J trimming: 7 bases; junction bases outside the gene matches: 6. The CDR3 is 13 residues long. CDR3 in amino acids: CASRRASGATQYF. The CDR3 DNA reads TGTGCCAGCAGGAGGGCTAGCGGGGCGACCCAGTACTTC.

The rearrangement joins TRBV19 to TRBJ2-2, with D tentatively TRBD1 (6 bases). Germline V gene data show CDR1 as LNHDA and CDR2 as SQIVND (reference sequence). The CDR3 loop spans 14 amino acids. Trimming removed 9 bases at V and 1 base at J, with 12 bases between. The CDR3 spells CASSGTRNTGELFF. DNA for the CDR3: TGTGCCAGCTCCGGGACAAGGAACACCGGGGAGCTGTTTTTT.